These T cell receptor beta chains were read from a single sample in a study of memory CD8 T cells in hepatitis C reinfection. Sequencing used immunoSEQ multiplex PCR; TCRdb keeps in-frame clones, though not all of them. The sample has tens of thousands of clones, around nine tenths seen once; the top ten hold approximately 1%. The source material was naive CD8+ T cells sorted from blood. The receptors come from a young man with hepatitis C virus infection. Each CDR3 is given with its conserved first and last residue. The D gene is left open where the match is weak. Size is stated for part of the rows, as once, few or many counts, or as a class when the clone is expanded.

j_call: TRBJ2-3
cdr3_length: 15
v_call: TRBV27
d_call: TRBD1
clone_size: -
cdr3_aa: CASWTGGVPTDTQYF
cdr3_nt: TGTGCCAGTTGGACAGGGGGCGTCCCTACAGATACGCAGTATTTT

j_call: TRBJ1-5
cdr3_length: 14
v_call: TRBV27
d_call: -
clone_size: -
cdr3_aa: CASSFGAGNQPQHF
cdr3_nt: TGTGCCAGCAGTTTTGGGGCAGGCAATCAGCCCCAGCATTTT

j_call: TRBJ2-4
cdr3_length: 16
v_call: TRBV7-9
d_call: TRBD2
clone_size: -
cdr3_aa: CASSSSLAGLKNIQYF
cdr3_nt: TGTGCCAGCAGCTCATCTCTAGCGGGGCTCAAAAACATTCAGTACTTC

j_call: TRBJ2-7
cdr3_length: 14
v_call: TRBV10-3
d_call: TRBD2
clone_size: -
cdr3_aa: CAISRGTSGDEQYF
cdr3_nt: TGTGCCATCAGCCGCGGGACTAGCGGGGACGAGCAGTACTTC

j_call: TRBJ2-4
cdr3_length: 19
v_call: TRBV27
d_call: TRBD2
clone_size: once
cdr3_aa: CASSPWTSGRGTPENIQYF
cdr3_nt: TGTGCCAGCAGTCCATGGACTAGCGGGAGGGGTACCCCAGAAAACATTCAGTACTTC

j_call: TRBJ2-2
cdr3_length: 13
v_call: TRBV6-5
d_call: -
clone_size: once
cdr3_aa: CASSFQGTGELFF
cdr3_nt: TGTGCCAGCAGTTTCCAGGGTACCGGGGAGCTGTTTTTT

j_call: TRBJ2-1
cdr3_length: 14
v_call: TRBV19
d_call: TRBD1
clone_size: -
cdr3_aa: CASSMNRGLNEQFF
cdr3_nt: TGTGCCAGTAGTATGAACAGGGGGCTCAATGAGCAGTTCTTC

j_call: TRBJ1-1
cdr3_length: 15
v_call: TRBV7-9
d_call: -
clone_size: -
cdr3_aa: CASSLSQGGHTEAFF
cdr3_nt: TGTGCCAGCAGCTTATCACAAGGGGGTCACACTGAAGCTTTCTTT

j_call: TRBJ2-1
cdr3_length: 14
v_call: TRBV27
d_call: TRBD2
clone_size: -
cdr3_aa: CASSLGGGDNEQFF
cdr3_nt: TGTGCCAGCAGTTTAGGCGGGGGTGACAATGAGCAGTTCTTC

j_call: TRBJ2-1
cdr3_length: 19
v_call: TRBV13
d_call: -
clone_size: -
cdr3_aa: CASSSQTGEGLAVNNEQFF
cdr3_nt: TGTGCCAGCAGCTCCCAGACAGGGGAAGGGCTAGCGGTTAACAATGAGCAGTTCTTC

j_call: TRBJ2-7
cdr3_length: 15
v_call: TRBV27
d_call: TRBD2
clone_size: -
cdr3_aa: CASSPRYREDDEQYF
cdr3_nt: TGTGCCAGCAGTCCCCGCTATCGGGAGGACGACGAGCAGTACTTC

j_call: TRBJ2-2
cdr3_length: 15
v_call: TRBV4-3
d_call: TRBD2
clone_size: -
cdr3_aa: CASSLSGGAGGELFF
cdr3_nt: TGCGCCAGCAGCCTTAGCGGGGGGGCTGGCGGGGAGCTGTTTTTT

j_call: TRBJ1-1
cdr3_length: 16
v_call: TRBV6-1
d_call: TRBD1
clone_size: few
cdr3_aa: CASSGQQGARETEAFF
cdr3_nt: TGTGCCAGCAGTGGCCAACAGGGGGCAAGAGAGACTGAAGCTTTCTTT

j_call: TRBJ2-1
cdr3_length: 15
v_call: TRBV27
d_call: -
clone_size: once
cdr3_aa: CASSPAESSYNEQFF
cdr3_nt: TGTGCCAGCAGCCCAGCGGAGAGCTCCTACAATGAGCAGTTCTTC

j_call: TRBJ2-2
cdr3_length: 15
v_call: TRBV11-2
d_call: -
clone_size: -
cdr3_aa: CASSPSREYTGELFF
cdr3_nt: TGTGCCAGCAGCCCGAGCAGGGAATACACCGGGGAGCTGTTTTTT

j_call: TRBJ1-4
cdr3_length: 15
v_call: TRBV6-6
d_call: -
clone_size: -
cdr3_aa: CASSYKREENEKLFF
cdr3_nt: TGTGCCAGCAGTTACAAGAGGGAAGAAAATGAAAAACTGTTTTTT

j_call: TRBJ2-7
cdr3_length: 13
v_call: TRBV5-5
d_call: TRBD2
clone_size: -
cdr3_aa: CASSMGLPYEQYF
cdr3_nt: TGTGCCAGCAGCATGGGACTACCCTACGAGCAGTACTTC

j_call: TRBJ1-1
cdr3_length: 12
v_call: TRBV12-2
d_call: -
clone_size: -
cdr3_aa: CASRLMTVEAFF
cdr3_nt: TGTGCAAGTCGCCTCATGACAGTAGAAGCTTTCTTT

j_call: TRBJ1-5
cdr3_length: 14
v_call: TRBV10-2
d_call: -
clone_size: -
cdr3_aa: CASSEMDLGQPQHF
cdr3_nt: TGCGCCAGCAGTGAGATGGACTTAGGTCAGCCCCAGCATTTT

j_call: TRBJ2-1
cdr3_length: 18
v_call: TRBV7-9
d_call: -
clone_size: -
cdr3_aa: CASSTQGASGSSYNEQFF
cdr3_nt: TGTGCCAGCAGCACCCAGGGGGCTAGCGGATCCTCCTACAATGAGCAGTTCTTC

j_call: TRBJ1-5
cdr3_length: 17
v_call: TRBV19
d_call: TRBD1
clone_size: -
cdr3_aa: CASSISQGASGNQPQHF
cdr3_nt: TGTGCCAGTAGTATCAGTCAGGGGGCGAGTGGCAATCAGCCCCAGCATTTT

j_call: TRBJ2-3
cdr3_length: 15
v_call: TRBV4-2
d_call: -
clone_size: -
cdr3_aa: CASSQDGRLTDTQYF
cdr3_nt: TGTGCCAGCAGCCAAGACGGCAGACTCACAGATACGCAGTATTTT